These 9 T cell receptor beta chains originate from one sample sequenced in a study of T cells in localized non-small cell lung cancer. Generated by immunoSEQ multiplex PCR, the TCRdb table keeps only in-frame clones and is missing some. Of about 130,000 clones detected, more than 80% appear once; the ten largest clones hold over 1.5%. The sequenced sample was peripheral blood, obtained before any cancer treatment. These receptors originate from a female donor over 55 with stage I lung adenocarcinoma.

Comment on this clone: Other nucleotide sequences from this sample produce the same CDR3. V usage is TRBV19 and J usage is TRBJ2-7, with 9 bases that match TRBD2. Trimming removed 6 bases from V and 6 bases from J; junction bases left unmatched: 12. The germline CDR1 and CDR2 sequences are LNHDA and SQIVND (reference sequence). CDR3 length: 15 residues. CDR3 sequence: CASRNSGSSVSEQYF. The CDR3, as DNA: TGTGCCAGTAGAAATAGCGGGAGTTCGGTTTCCGAGCAGTACTTC.

The CDR3 spells CASRDSRSRDTQYF. CDR3 coding DNA: TGTGCCAGCAGGGACAGTCGCAGCCGCGATACGCAGTATTTT. The chain has TRBV28 and TRBJ2-3; TRBD1 is a possible D gene (6 bases). The length of the CDR3 is 14 residues. Trimming cost V 6 bases and J 6 bases, with 16 bases left between them. Looked up from germline, CDR1 is MDHEN and CDR2 is SYDVKM.

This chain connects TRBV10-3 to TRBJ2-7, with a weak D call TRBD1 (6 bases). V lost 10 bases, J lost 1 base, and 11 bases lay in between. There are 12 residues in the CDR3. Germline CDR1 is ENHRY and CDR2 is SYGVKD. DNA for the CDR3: TGTGCCACCACCGACAGGTCCTACGAGCAGTACTTC. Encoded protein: CATTDRSYEQYF.

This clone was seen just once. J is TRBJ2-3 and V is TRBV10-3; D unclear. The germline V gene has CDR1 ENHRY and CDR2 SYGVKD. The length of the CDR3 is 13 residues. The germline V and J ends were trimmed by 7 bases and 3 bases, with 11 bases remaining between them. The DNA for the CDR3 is TGTGCCATCACCCGGGTGAGGACAGATACGCAGTATTTT. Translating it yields CAITRVRTDTQYF.

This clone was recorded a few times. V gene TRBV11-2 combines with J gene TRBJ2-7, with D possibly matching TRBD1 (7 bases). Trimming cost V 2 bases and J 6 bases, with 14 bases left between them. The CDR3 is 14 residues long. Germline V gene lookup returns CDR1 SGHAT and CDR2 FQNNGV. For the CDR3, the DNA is TGTGCCAGCAGCTTACAGGGGGGCCCCCTCGAGCAGTACTTC. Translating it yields CASSLQGGPLEQYF.

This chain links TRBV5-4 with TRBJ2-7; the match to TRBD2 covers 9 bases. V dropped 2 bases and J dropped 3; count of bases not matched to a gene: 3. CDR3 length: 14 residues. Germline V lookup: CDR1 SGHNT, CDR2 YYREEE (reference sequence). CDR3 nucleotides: TGTGCCAGCAGCTTAGCGGGAGGAATCTACGAGCAGTACTTC. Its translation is CASSLAGGIYEQYF.

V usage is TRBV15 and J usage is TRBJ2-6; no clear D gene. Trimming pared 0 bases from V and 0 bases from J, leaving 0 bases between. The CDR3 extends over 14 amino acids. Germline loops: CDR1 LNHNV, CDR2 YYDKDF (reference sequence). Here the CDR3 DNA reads TGTGCCACCAGCAGAGACTCTGGGGCCAACGTCCTGACTTTC. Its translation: CATSRDSGANVLTF.

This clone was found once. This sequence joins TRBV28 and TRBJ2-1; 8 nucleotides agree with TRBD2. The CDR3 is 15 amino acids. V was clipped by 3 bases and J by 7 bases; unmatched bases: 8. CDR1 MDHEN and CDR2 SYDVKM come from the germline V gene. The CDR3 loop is CASSLVSGSRNEQFF. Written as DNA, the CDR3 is TGTGCCAGCAGTTTGGTCAGCGGGAGTAGGAATGAGCAGTTCTTC.

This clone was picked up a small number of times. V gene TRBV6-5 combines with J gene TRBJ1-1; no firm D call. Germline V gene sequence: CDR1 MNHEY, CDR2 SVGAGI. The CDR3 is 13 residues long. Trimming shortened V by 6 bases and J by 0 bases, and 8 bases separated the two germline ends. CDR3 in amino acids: CASRLYMNTEAFF. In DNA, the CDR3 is TGTGCCAGCAGGTTGTATATGAACACTGAAGCTTTCTTT.